This T cell receptor (beta chain) comes out of a study of blood T cell repertoires in COVID-19. Study in general: T cells, B-cell-depleted T cells, or PBMCs provided the cDNA or gDNA that served as material.

Researchers sorted participants into cohorts using their self-reported clinical history. This table comes from immunoSEQ multiplex PCR, and its TCRdb copy is limited to in-frame clones, with some not included. Counted here are about 210,000 clones, about 82% occurring once; the ten biggest clones make up 4.5% to 6.5%. V was shortened by 7 bases and J by 9 bases, with 24 bases between the two germline ends. Germline lookup yields CDR1 MNHEY and CDR2 SVGAGI. The CDR3 extends over 15 amino acids. Sample: PBMCs or T cells enriched from blood (not recorded which). This sequence joins TRBV6-5 and TRBJ2-5; the D gene is possibly TRBD1 (6 bases). The clonotype originates from a man aged 35 to 55 with acute COVID-19. Here the CDR3 reads CASTLLRTVKRAQYF. Written as DNA, the CDR3 is TGTGCCAGCACCCTATTAAGGACAGTCAAGAGGGCCCAGTACTTC.